A single sample gave rise to the 16 T cell receptor beta chains below, sequenced in a study of regulatory T cells in long-lasting Graves disease. Both iRepertoire HTBI primers and Arm-PCR of CDR3 regions were used to build the TCR beta libraries. One entry per CDR3 protein results from TCRdb running MiXCR on the multiplex PCR reads. The table records around 480,000 distinct CDR3 sequences, roughly a sixth of them present only once. Time point in this sample: newly diagnosed GD, antithyroid drugs for less than 3 months. Researchers made the TCR library from RNA that was extracted from PBMCs. The same sample was also studied in work on T cells in Graves' hyperthyroidism and ophthalmopathy.

Specimen: peripheral blood mononuclear cells (PBMCs), collected at new diagnosis, from a patient treated with antithyroid drugs. The receptors were sampled from a woman aged 35-60 years with Graves disease.

This clonotype was seen a handful of times. The chain uses TRBV30 and TRBJ1-6, with 9 bases aligning to TRBD1. The CDR3 totals 18 residues. The ends lost 2 bases at V and 6 bases at J; junction bases unmatched: 14. The germline CDR1 and CDR2 sequences are GTSNPN and SVGIG (reference sequence). The CDR3 bases are TGTGCCTGGAGTCCGGACAGGGGCACCGGGGTGTTTAATTCACCCCTCCACTTT. It is translated as CAWSPDRGTGVFNSPLHF.

This clonotype showed up many times. V is TRBV2 and J is TRBJ2-7; 7 bases map to TRBD2. V gave up 4 bases and J gave up 3 bases; unmatched junction bases: 6. CDR1 and CDR2 from the germline V gene are SNHLY and FYNNEI. The CDR3 has 14 amino acids. CDR3 coding DNA: TGTGCCAGCAGTGCACACTGGGGGGGCTACGAGCAGTACTTC. The encoded protein is CASSAHWGGYEQYF. Full variable domain (rest looked up from reference TRBV2 and TRBJ2-7): EPEVTQTPSHQVTQMGQEVILRCVPISNHLYFYWYRQILGQKVEFLVSFYNNEISEKSEIFDDQFSVERPDGSNFTLKIRSTKLEDSAMYFCASSAHWGGYEQYFGPGTRLTVT.

The chain carries TRBV14 and TRBJ2-5; D possibly matches TRBD1 or TRBD2 (7 bases each). V lost 0 bases and J 2 bases, leaving 13 bases between the germline ends. Germline CDR1 reads SGHDN; CDR2 reads FVKESK. There are 16 residues in the CDR3. CDR3 amino acids: CASSQDQGGVQETQYF. The CDR3 DNA follows: TGTGCCAGCAGCCAAGATCAGGGGGGGGTACAAGAGACCCAGTACTTC.

This clonotype was observed a handful of times. The CDR3 does not close with the conserved phenylalanine or tryptophan, likely indicating a read error. The DNA is omitted, as the CDR3 cannot be located on it reliably, and the CDR3 follows TCRdb's listing. V gene TRBV5-6 combines with J gene TRBJ1-1; the tabulated D call, TRBD1, remains unverified against the DNA. Germline assignment: CDR1 SGHDT and CDR2 YYEEEE. A total of 11 residues make up the CDR3, ends included. This chain's CDR3 is CASSFWSRDRG.

This clonotype was counted many times. This chain links TRBV28 with TRBJ1-5, with TRBD1 matching over 10 bases. The V gene's germline CDR1 is MDHEN and CDR2 SYDVKM. The CDR3 is 18 residues long. V lost 3 bases to trimming and J lost 1 base; unmatched junction nucleotides: 9. The CDR3 sequence: CASSFPGTGAWSNQPQHF. For the CDR3, the DNA is TGTGCCAGCAGTTTTCCCGGGACAGGGGCCTGGAGCAATCAGCCCCAGCATTTT.

The chain couples TRBV3-1 to TRBJ1-4; D unresolved. The germline V gene has CDR1 LGHDT and CDR2 YNNKEL (reference sequence). Trimming left V 4 bases short and J 7 bases short, with 13 bases between. The CDR3 runs to 14 residues. The CDR3 spells CASSPREPGEKLFF. CDR3 DNA sequence: TGTGCCAGCAGCCCCCGGGAACCAGGTGAAAAACTGTTTTTT.

Concerning this clonotype: This could be a read error, since a much larger clone is one nucleotide away. The gene calls are TRBV7-3 and TRBJ2-7, with 9 bases lining up with TRBD2. The germline CDR1 and CDR2 sequences are SGHTA and FQGTGA. This CDR3 has 16 residues. V gave up 0 bases and J gave up 7 bases; unmatched junction bases: 10. The chain's CDR3 is CASSLTSGGPVYEQYF. DNA of the CDR3: TGTGCCAGCAGCTTAACTAGCGGGGGACCCGTGTATGAGCAGTACTTC.

This clonotype was recorded at least ten times. V is TRBV12-3 or TRBV12-4 and J is TRBJ1-6; TRBD1 might be the D (6 bases). This CDR3 contains 17 residues. Trimming cost V 1 base and J 7 bases, with 17 bases left between them. The CDR3 sequence: CASSLVGGLIKNSPLHF. Written as DNA, the CDR3 is TGTGCCAGCAGTTTAGTCGGGGGCCTAATCAAAAATTCACCCCTCCACTTT.

V and J are TRBV7-9 and TRBJ1-6, with 7 nucleotides matching TRBD1. The CDR3 has 16 residues. Germline trimming cut 3 bases from V and 5 bases from J; bases unmatched to any gene: 7. Per the germline V gene, CDR1 is SEHNR and CDR2 is FQNEAQ (reference sequence). CDR3 region: CASSFSAGTDNSPLHF. CDR3 coding DNA: TGTGCCAGCAGCTTTAGCGCCGGGACAGATAATTCACCCCTCCACTTT.

This clonotype appeared many times. In DNA, the CDR3 is TGTGCCAGCAGCCCGGCGGGACCCGGGTGGCACGAGCAGTACTTC. Protein product: CASSPAGPGWHEQYF. This chain connects TRBV12-3 or TRBV12-4 to TRBJ2-7; D is possibly TRBD2 (6 bases). Trimming pared 6 bases from V and 5 bases from J, leaving 20 bases between. This CDR3 is 15 amino acids long.

The chain uses TRBV6-2 or TRBV6-3 and TRBJ2-2; TRBD1 matches at 8 bases. Germline-derived CDR1 and CDR2 are MNHEY and SVGEGT. The CDR3 has 14 amino acids. The ends lost 5 bases at V and 7 bases at J; junction bases unmatched: 6. The DNA of the CDR3 is TGTGCCAGCAGTGCACAGGGGGAGAGCGGGGAGCTGTTTTTT. Its protein product is CASSAQGESGELFF.

This clonotype showed up many times. V usage is TRBV5-6 and J usage is TRBJ1-4; 12 bases map to TRBD1. The J segment lost 1 base and the V segment lost 3 bases, leaving 10 bases of the junction unmatched. The CDR3 runs 19 residues. Germline loops: CDR1 SGHDT, CDR2 YYEEEE. This CDR3 reads CASSSLGTGGELTNEKLFF. The CDR3 DNA is TGTGCCAGCAGCTCCCTCGGGACAGGGGGCGAGTTAACTAATGAAAAACTGTTTTTT.

This clonotype was recorded many times. The chain links TRBV28 to TRBJ1-5, with D possibly TRBD1 on 5 matching bases. Germline V gene data show CDR1 as MDHEN and CDR2 as SYDVKM. Trimming removed 6 bases at V and 3 bases at J, with 12 bases between. The CDR3 contains 14 residues. CDR3 nucleotide sequence: TGTGCCAGCAGGTCGCGGGGACTCAATCAGCCCCAGCATTTT. Its protein product is CASRSRGLNQPQHF.

There are a few counts of this clonotype. This chain links TRBV4-1 with TRBJ1-2, with 7 bases lining up with TRBD1. The CDR3 is 15 amino acids. CDR1 MGHRA and CDR2 YSYEKL come from the germline V gene. V shed 0 bases and J 7 bases; nucleotides not matched to a gene: 8. The CDR3 spells CASSQDRGVPLGYTF. The CDR3 nucleotides read TGCGCCAGCAGCCAAGACAGGGGGGTCCCCCTTGGCTACACCTTC.

This clonotype was seen repeatedly, ten times or more. This chain connects TRBV20-1 to TRBJ2-7; D uncertain. Germline V gene data show CDR1 as DFQATT and CDR2 as SNEGSKA (reference sequence). The CDR3 is 14 residues long. The ends were cut back, 0 bases at V and 3 bases at J, with 12 bases in the middle. CDR3 bases: TGCAGTGCTAGAGATGATGGAAAGGTCTACGAGCAGTACTTC. As protein: CSARDDGKVYEQYF.

A word on this clonotype: A much more abundant neighbour one base away suggests this may be a read error. The chain carries TRBV20-1 and TRBJ1-2, with D possibly being TRBD1 (5 bases). The CDR3 is 14 residues long. Germline V gene lookup returns CDR1 DFQATT and CDR2 SNEGSKA (reference sequence). This CDR3 reads CSPRGGVTNYGYTF. CDR3 nucleotide sequence: TGCAGTCCTAGGGGAGGCGTTACTAACTATGGCTACACCTTC.